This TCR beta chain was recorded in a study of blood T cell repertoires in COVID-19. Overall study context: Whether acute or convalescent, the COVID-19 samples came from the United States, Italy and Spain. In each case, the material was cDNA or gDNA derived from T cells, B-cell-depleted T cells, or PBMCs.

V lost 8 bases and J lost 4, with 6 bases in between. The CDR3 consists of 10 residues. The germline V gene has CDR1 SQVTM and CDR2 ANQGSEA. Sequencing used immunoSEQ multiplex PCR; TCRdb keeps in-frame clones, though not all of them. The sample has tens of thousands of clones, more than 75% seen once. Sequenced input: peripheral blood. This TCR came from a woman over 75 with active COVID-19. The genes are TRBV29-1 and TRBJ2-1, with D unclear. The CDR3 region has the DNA TGCAGCTTTAAATACAATGAGCAGTTCTTC. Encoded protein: CSFKYNEQFF.